A single sample is the source of the 10 T cell receptor beta chains below, sequenced in a study of T cells in pancreatic ductal adenocarcinoma. Profiling relied on immunoSEQ multiplex PCR, and the TCRdb table lists in-frame clones only, not all of them. The sample has roughly 100,000 clones; about 95% are singletons. Surgery without prior neoadjuvant therapy was the treatment of the selected pancreatic ductal adenocarcinoma patients. Source material: PBMCs. These TCRs come from a human donor with pancreatic ductal adenocarcinoma.

DNA for the CDR3: TGTGCCAGGGATCTACCAGGACTAGCGAGGAATGAGCAGTTCTTC. This encodes CARDLPGLARNEQFF. The chain couples TRBV6-5 to TRBJ2-1; 9 bases line up with TRBD2. The V segment lost 9 bases and the J segment 7 bases; nucleotides outside the gene matches: 13. Germline assignment: CDR1 MNHEY and CDR2 SVGAGI. The CDR3 extends over 15 amino acids.

This clone has just a few counts. The gene calls are TRBV7-3 and TRBJ2-2; tentatively, D is TRBD1 (8 bases). CDR1 SGHTA and CDR2 FQGTGA come from the germline V gene. Between the trimmed V and J ends, which lost 5 bases and 3 bases, there was a span of 10 bases. This CDR3 is built from 14 residues. CDR3 loop: CASSTGGDTGELFF. CDR3 coding DNA: TGTGCCAGCAGCACAGGGGGGGACACCGGGGAGCTGTTTTTT.

The chain recombines TRBV29-1 with TRBJ2-7, with TRBD2 matching over 9 bases. The germline gives CDR1 SQVTM, CDR2 ANQGSEA. V lost 7 bases and J lost 6; bases outside the gene matches: 13. This CDR3 contains 14 residues. The CDR3 DNA reads as TGCAGCGCGAGGTGGAGCGGGAGGAGCGGCGAGCAGTACTTC. Amino acids: CSARWSGRSGEQYF.

The rearrangement joins TRBV27 to TRBJ2-7; D is unclear. The CDR3 consists of 15 residues. Germline V gives CDR1 MNHEY, CDR2 SMNVEV (reference sequence). V gave up 3 bases and J gave up 2 bases, with 14 bases separating them. Here the CDR3 reads CASSFGGSPTYEQYF. The CDR3 DNA is TGTGCCAGCAGTTTCGGCGGTTCCCCCACCTACGAGCAGTACTTC.

This chain connects TRBV11-2 to TRBJ2-3; D call uncertain. The V end lost 1 base, the J end lost 0 bases, and 8 bases lay between the germline ends. The length of the CDR3 is 15 residues. The V gene's germline CDR1 is SGHAT and CDR2 FQNNGV. The CDR3 sequence: CASSLGTYSTDTQYF. In DNA, the CDR3 is TGTGCCAGCAGCTTAGGTACATATAGCACAGATACGCAGTATTTT.

This chain links TRBV30 with TRBJ2-3, with TRBD1 matching 8 bases. J lost 5 bases, V lost 0 bases, and 7 bases had no gene match. This CDR3 region has 15 residues. Germline assignment: CDR1 GTSNPN and CDR2 SVGIG (reference sequence). The CDR3 reads CAWSVWAGGQDTQYF. CDR3 DNA: TGTGCCTGGAGTGTTTGGGCAGGGGGCCAAGATACGCAGTATTTT.

This rearrangement joins TRBV6-5 to TRBJ2-3; 8 bases are shared with TRBD2. CDR3 length: 14 residues. Trimming at V came to 6 bases and at J to 4 bases, leaving 6 bases not matched to a gene. Germline lookup yields CDR1 MNHEY and CDR2 SVGAGI. CDR3 region: CASRNRGGPDTQYF. CDR3 bases: TGTGCCAGCAGAAACCGGGGGGGGCCAGATACGCAGTATTTT.

The rearrangement links TRBV5-1 to TRBJ2-7, with TRBD2 matching over 14 bases. After removal of 0 bases from V and 6 bases from J, the junction contained 8 bases not matched to a gene. This CDR3 comprises 17 residues. From germline, CDR1 is SGHRS and CDR2 YFSETQ. CDR3: CASSLDWGLAGDAEQYF. The CDR3 nucleotides are TGCGCCAGCAGCTTGGACTGGGGACTAGCGGGAGATGCCGAGCAGTACTTC.

The CDR3 nucleotides read TGTGCCAGCAGAGCCGGGGACAGAAGCACAGATACGCAGTATTTT. It encodes CASRAGDRSTDTQYF. The genes are TRBV27 and TRBJ2-3; 7 bases fit TRBD1. Germline V gene lookup returns CDR1 MNHEY and CDR2 SMNVEV (reference sequence). This CDR3 has 15 amino acids. The junction had 6 bases not matched to a gene; V was cut back by 6 bases and J by 0 bases.

The chain is built from TRBV9 and TRBJ1-1; D remains ambiguous. The CDR3 has 15 residues. The germline gives CDR1 SGDLS, CDR2 YYNGEE. V was clipped by 2 bases and J by 1 base, with 12 bases between them. The CDR3 sequence is CASSVGPGENTEAFF. The DNA for the CDR3 is TGTGCCAGCAGCGTGGGCCCCGGGGAGAACACTGAAGCTTTCTTT.